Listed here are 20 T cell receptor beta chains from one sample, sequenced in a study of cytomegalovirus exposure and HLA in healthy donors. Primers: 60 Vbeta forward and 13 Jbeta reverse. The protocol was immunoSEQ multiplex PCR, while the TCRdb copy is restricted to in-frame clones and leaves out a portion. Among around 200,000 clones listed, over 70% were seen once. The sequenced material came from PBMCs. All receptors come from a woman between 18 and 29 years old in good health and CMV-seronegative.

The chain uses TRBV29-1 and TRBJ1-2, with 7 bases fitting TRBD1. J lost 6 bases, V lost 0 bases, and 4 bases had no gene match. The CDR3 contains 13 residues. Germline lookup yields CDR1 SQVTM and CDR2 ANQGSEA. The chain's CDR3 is CSVEDRDRNGYTF. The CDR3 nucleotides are TGCAGCGTTGAAGATCGGGACAGAAATGGCTACACCTTC.

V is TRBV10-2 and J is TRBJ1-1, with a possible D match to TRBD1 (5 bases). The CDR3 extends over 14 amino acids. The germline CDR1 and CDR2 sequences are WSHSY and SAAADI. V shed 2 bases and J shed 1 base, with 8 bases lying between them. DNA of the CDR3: TGCGCCAGCAGTGAGATTGGACAGAACACTGAAGCTTTCTTT. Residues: CASSEIGQNTEAFF.

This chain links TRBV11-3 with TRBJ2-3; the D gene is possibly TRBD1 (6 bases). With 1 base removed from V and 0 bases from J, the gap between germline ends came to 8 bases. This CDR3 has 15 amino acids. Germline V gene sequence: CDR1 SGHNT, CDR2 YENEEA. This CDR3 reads CASSLGTASTDTQYF. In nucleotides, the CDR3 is TGTGCCAGCAGCTTAGGGACAGCTAGCACAGATACGCAGTATTTT.

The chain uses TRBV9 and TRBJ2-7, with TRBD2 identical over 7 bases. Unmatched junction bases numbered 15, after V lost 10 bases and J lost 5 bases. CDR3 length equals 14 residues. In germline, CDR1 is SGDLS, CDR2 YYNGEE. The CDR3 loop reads CAGHGRNHEDEQYF. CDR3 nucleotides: TGTGCCGGCCACGGGAGGAACCACGAGGACGAGCAGTACTTC.

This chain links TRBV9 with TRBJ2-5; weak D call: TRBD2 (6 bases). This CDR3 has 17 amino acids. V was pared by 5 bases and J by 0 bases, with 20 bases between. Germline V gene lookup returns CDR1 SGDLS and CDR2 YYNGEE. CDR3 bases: TGTGCCAGCAGTCCAGGGTTGGGGCGGGGACACCAAGAGACCCAGTACTTC. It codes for CASSPGLGRGHQETQYF.

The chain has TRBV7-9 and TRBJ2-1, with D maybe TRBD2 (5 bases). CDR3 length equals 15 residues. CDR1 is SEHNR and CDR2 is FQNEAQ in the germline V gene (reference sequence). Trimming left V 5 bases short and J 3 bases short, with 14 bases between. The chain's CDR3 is CASSPPLSGYNEQFF. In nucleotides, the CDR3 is TGTGCCAGCAGCCCCCCCCTAAGCGGCTACAATGAGCAGTTCTTC.

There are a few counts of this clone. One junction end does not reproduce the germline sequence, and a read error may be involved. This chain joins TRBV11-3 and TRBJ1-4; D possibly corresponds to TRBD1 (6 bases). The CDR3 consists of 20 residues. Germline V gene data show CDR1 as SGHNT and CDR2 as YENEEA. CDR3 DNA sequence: TGTGCCAGCAGCCGTAATTACCCGGGGGGCGCTCCTAATAGTAATGGAAAACTGTTTTTT. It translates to CASSRNYPGGAPNSNGKLFF.

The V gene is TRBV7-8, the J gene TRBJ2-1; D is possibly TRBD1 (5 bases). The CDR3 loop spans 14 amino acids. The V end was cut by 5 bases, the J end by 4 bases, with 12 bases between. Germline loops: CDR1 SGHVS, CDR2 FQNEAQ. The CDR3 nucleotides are TGTGCCAGCAGCACCCGGACAATTTACAATGAGCAGTTCTTC. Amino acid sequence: CASSTRTIYNEQFF.

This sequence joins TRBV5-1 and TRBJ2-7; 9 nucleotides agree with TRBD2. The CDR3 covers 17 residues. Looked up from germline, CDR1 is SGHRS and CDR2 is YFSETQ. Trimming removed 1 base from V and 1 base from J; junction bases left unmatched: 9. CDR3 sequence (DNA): TGCGCCAGCAGCTTGTTTCTGGCGGGAGGGCCGTCCTACGAGCAGTACTTC. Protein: CASSLFLAGGPSYEQYF.

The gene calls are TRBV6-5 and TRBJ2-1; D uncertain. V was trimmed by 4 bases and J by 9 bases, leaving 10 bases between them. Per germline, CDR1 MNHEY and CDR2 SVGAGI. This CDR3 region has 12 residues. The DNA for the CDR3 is TGTGCCAGCAGTTCTTCCTCGTCTGAGCAGTTCTTC. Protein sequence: CASSSSSSEQFF.

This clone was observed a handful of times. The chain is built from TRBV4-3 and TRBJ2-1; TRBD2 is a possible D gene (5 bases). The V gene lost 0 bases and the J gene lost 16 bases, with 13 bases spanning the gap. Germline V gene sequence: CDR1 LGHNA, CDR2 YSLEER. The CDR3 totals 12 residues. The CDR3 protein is CASSQDRQRTFF. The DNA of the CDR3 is TGCGCCAGCAGCCAAGATCGGCAGCGGACTTTCTTC.

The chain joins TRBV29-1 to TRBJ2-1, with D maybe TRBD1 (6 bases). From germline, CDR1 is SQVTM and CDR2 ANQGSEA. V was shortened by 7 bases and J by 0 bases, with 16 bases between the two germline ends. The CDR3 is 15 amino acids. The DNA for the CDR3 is TGCAGCGACTCACAAACAGGGAGCTCCTACAATGAGCAGTTCTTC. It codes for CSDSQTGSSYNEQFF.

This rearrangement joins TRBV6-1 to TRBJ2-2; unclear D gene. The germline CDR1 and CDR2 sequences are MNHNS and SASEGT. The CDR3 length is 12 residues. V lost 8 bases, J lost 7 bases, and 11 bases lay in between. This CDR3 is CASQESVGELFF. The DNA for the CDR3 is TGTGCCAGCCAAGAGTCCGTCGGGGAGCTGTTTTTT.

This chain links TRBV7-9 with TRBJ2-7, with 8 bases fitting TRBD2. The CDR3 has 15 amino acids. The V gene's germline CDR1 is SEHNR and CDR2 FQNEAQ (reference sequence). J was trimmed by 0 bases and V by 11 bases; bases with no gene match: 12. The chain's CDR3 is CASGRGAGDSYEQYF. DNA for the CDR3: TGTGCCTCGGGACGAGGAGCGGGAGACTCCTACGAGCAGTACTTC.

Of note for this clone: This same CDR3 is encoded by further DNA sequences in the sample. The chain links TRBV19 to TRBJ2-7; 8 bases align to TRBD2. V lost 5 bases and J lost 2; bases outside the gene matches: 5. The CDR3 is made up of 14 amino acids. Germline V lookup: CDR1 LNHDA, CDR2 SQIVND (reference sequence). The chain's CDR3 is CASSVTSGTYEQYF. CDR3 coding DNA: TGTGCCAGTAGTGTCACTAGCGGTACCTACGAGCAGTACTTC.

CDR3 loop: CASSLSDRGSYNEQFF. CDR3 nucleotide sequence: TGCGCCAGCAGCTTATCTGACAGGGGATCCTACAATGAGCAGTTCTTC. The gene calls are TRBV5-1 and TRBJ2-1, with 8 bases lining up with TRBD1. The CDR3 is made up of 16 amino acids. The germline gives CDR1 SGHRS, CDR2 YFSETQ. J was trimmed by 1 base and V by 2 bases; bases with no gene match: 5.

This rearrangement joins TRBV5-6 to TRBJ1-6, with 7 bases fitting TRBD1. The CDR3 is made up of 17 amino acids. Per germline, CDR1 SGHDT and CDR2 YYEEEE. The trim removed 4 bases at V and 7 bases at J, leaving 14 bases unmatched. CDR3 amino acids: CASSPGRTGFGNSPLHF. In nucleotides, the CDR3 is TGTGCCAGCAGCCCGGGCCGGACAGGATTCGGGAATTCACCCCTCCACTTT.

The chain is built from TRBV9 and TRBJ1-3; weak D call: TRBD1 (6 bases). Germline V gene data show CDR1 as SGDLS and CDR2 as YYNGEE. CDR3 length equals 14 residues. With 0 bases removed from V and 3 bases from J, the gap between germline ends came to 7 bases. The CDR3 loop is CASSVEGGGNTIYF. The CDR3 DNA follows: TGTGCCAGCAGCGTAGAAGGGGGTGGAAACACCATATATTTT. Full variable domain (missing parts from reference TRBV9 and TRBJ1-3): DSGVTQTPKHLITATGQRVTLRCSPRSGDLSVYWYQQSLDQGLQFLIQYYNGEERAKGNILERFSAQQFPDLHSELNLSSLELGDSALYFCASSVEGGGNTIYFGEGSWLTVV.

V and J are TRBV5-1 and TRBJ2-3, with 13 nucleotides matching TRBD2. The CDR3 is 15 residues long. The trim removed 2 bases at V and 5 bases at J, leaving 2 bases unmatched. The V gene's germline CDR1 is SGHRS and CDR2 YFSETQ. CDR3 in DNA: TGCGCCAGCAGCTTCGGACTAGCGGGGGTAGATACGCAGTATTTT. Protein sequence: CASSFGLAGVDTQYF.

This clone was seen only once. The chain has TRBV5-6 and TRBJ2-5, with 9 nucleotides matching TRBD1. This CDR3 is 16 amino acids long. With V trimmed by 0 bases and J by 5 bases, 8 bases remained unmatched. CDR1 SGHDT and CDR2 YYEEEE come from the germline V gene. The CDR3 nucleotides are TGTGCCAGCAGCTTGGGAAGGACAGGGGTTCAGGAGACCCAGTACTTC. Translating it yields CASSLGRTGVQETQYF.